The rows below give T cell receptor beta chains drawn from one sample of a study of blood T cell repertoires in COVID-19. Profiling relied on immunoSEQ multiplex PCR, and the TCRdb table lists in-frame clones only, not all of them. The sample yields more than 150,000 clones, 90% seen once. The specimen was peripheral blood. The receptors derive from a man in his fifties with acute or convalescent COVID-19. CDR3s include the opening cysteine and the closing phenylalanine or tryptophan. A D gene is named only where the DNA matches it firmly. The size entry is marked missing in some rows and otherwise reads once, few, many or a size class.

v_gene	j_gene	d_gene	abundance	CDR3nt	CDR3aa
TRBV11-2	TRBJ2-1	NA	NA	TGTGCCAGCAGCCGTGTCCCCCTTTACAATGAGCAGTTCTTC	CASSRVPLYNEQFF
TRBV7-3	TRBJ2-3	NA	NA	TGTGCCAGCAGCAAGGGAGTTAGCCGCACAGATACGCAGTATTTT	CASSKGVSRTDTQYF
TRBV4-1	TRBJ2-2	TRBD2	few	TGCGCCAGCAGCAGCTTACAAGGATATGCGGGAGGAAGCTCCGGGGAGCTGTTTTTT	CASSSLQGYAGGSSGELFF
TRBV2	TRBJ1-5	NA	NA	TGTGCCAGCTACCCGGGGGTCCCCGTCGGCAATCAGCCCCAGCATTTT	CASYPGVPVGNQPQHF
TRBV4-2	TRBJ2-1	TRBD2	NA	TGTGCCAGCAGCCATGCGATAGCGGGGGGCTCCTACAATGAGCAGTTCTTC	CASSHAIAGGSYNEQFF
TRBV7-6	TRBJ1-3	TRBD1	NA	TGTGCCAGCAGCTCCCGGACAGGGACTTTTGGAAACACCATATATTTT	CASSSRTGTFGNTIYF
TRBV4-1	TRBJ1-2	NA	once	TGCGCCAGCAGCCAAACGGGACAAGGCGGAGGCTACACCTTC	CASSQTGQGGGYTF
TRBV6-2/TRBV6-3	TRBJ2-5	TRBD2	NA	TGTGCCAGCAGCAGCGGGACTAGCGGGGCCCTACAAGAGACCCAGTACTTC	CASSSGTSGALQETQYF
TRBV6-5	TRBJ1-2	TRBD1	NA	TGTGCCAGCAGTTACGGCGGGACAGGTTATGGCTACACCTTC	CASSYGGTGYGYTF
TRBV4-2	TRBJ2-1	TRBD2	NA	TGTGCCAGCAGTTCTAGCGGGCGCACCCATAACAATGAGCAGTTCTTC	CASSSSGRTHNNEQFF
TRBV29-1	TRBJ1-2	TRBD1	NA	TGCACCTCGACAGGGGGCGATGATGGCTACACCTTC	CTSTGGDDGYTF
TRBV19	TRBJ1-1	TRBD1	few	TGTGCCAGTAGTCCACTCGACAGGGGAGGGACTGAAGCTTTCTTT	CASSPLDRGGTEAFF
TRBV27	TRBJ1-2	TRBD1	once	TGTGCCAGCAGTCCGATGGGACAGATCTATGGCTACACCTTC	CASSPMGQIYGYTF
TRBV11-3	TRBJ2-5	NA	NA	TGTGCCAGCAGCACCGGGACACAAGAGACCCAGTACTTC	CASSTGTQETQYF
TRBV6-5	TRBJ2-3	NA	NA	TGTGCCAGCAGTTTCAGACTAGTTGGTCTGAAGTATTTT	CASSFRLVGLKYF
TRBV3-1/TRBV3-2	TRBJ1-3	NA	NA	TGTGCCAGCAGCCAAGCCTCAGGGGTTAGGGCGCTTGGAAACACCATATATTTT	CASSQASGVRALGNTIYF
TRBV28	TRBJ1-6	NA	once	TGTGCCAGCTTCTCGAGTTCACCCCTCCACTTT	CASFSSSPLHF
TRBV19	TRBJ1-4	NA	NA	TGTGCCAGTAGTAATGGGGCCGCAGGAGAAAAACTGTTTTTT	CASSNGAAGEKLFF
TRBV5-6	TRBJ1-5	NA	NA	TGTGCCAGCAGCGCGGGTAATCAGCCCCAGCATTTT	CASSAGNQPQHF
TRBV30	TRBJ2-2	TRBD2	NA	TGTGCCTGGACCCGGGCCCTTACTAGCGGGGGGCTCACCGGGGAGCTGTTTTTT	CAWTRALTSGGLTGELFF
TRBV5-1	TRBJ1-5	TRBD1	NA	TGCGCCAGCAGCTTGGAGGGCAGGGGGGATCAGCCCCAGCATTTT	CASSLEGRGDQPQHF
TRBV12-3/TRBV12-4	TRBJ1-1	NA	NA	TGTGCCAGCAGTTTTAGGAGACCCCTAGAAGCTTTCTTT	CASSFRRPLEAFF
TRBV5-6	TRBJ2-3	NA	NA	TGTGCCAGCAGGTTTCAGTCTAGCACAGATACGCAGTATTTT	CASRFQSSTDTQYF
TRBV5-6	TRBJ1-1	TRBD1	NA	TGTGCCAGCAGCCCCCTTCGGGTTGGGACAGCGAACACTGAAGCTTTCTTT	CASSPLRVGTANTEAFF
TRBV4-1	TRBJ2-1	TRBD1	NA	TGCGCCAGCAGCCCGGGGACAGACAATGAGCAGTTCTTC	CASSPGTDNEQFF
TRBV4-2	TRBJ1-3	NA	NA	TGTGCCAGCAGTCTTGGGGGCCTTGGAAACACCATATATTTT	CASSLGGLGNTIYF
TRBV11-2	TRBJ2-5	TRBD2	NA	TGTGCCAGCAGCCCTGACTGGCGGGGGGCAGCTGAAGAGACCCAGTACTTC	CASSPDWRGAAEETQYF
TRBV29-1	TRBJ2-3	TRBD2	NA	TGCAGCGTTGAAGGGACTAGCGGGACTAGCACAGATACGCAGTATTTT	CSVEGTSGTSTDTQYF
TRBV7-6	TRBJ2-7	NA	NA	TGTGCCAGCAGCTCCCAAAGTGAGGTATACGAGCAGTACTTC	CASSSQSEVYEQYF
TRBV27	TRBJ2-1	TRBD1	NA	TGTGCCAGCAGCGTCCGGGACAGGGGGTCCAATGAGCAGTTCTTC	CASSVRDRGSNEQFF
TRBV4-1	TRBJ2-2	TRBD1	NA	TGCGCCAGCAGCCCTCGGACAGGTGAAGGCACCGGGGAGCTGTTTTTT	CASSPRTGEGTGELFF
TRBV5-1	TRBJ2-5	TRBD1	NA	TGCGCCAGCAGCCCGGGACAGGAAGGGGAGACCCAGTACTTC	CASSPGQEGETQYF
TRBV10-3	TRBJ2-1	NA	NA	TGTGCCATCAGCACGGGAGAGAACAATGAGCAGTTCTTC	CAISTGENNEQFF
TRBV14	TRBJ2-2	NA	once	TGTGCCAGCCCCTGGAGGCTTTCCTTCACCGGGGAGCTGTTTTTT	CASPWRLSFTGELFF
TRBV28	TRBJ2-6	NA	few	TGTGCCAGCAGTTTACTCCTTTCTGGGGCCAACGTCCTGACTTTC	CASSLLLSGANVLTF
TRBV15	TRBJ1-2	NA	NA	TGTGCCACCAGCAGTGGGGGGGAGCAGGGGCACTATGGCTACACCTTC	CATSSGGEQGHYGYTF
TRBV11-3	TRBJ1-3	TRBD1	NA	TGTGCCAGCAGCCAGGGACAGGGGGCTGGAAACACCATATATTTT	CASSQGQGAGNTIYF
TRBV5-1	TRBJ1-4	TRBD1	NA	TGCGCCAGCAGCACCGGGACAGTTAATGAAAAACTGTTTTTT	CASSTGTVNEKLFF
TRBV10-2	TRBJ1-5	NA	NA	TGCGCCAGCAGTGAGCTCGGTAATCAGCCCCAGCATTTT	CASSELGNQPQHF
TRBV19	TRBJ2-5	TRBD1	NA	TGTGCCAGCATGACAGGGACGGAGGAGACCCAGTACTTC	CASMTGTEETQYF
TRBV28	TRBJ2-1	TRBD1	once	TGTGCCAGCAGCACCGGGACAGGGGTTTTCTACAATGAGCAGTTCTTC	CASSTGTGVFYNEQFF
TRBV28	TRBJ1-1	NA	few	TGTGCCAGCAGTTTAATCGGACAGTCTCAAGCTTTCTTT	CASSLIGQSQAFF
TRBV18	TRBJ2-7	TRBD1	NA	TGTGCCAGCTCACTACAGGGGGCCTCCTACGAGCAGTACTTC	CASSLQGASYEQYF
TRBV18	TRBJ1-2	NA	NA	TGTGCCAGCTCGCTGGGGGAGGACTATGGCTACACCTTC	CASSLGEDYGYTF
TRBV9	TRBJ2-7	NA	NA	TGTGCCAGCAGCGTCGGAACAGGGAGCGAGCAGTACTTC	CASSVGTGSEQYF
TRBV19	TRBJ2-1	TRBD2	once	TGTGCCAGTAGACTAACAAGGGGCGGGGGTAATGAGCAGTTCTTC	CASRLTRGGGNEQFF
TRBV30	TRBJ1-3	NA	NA	TGTGCCTGGAGTCTCTCGGGGGGGTTTTCTGGAAACACCATATATTTT	CAWSLSGGFSGNTIYF
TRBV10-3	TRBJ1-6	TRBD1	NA	TGTGCCATCAGTGGACAGGGGGCGTCCTTAAACCTCCACTTT	CAISGQGASLNLHF
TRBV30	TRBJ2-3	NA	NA	TGTGCCTGGAGTAAGGACATTGCAAGCACAGATACGCAGTATTTT	CAWSKDIASTDTQYF
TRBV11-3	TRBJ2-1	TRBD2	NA	TGTGCCAGCAGCCCAAGGACTAGCGGGGCTAATGAGCAGTTCTTC	CASSPRTSGANEQFF
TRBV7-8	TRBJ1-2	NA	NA	TGTGCCAGCAGCCGAGAGCGTATCTATGGCTACACCTTC	CASSRERIYGYTF
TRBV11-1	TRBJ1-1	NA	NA	TGTGCCACCGGCAGGGTCCCTTTGAACACTGAAGCTTTCTTT	CATGRVPLNTEAFF
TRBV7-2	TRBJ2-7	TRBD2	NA	TGTGCCAGCAGCTTAGGTAGCGGGGGCTCCTACGAGCAGTACTTC	CASSLGSGGSYEQYF
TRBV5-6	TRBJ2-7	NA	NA	TGTGCCAGCAGCTTAGAGACCCTGGAGACCTACGAGCAGTACTTC	CASSLETLETYEQYF